This is a list of T cell receptor beta chains from one sample in a study of T-cell memory formation after mild COVID-19. TCRdb recomputed calls from the 5' RACE reads with MiXCR, one row per CDR3 protein. The profile covers roughly 150,000 distinct CDR3 sequences, with around 15% appearing a single time and 13% to 15% taken by the ten largest. Sequencing was carried out using PBMCs or a T cell subset sorted from them (not recorded which). The receptors shown here come from an adult woman who had mild COVID-19 (a few samples of this study predate the infection). Cell type and time point are not known. Each CDR3 is given with its conserved first and last residue. The D gene is left open where the match is weak. Clone sizes are given selectively: once, few, many, or a class where the clone is expanded.

abundance	v_gene	j_gene	d_gene	CDR3nt	CDR3aa
few	TRBV4-2	TRBJ2-1	TRBD2	TGTGCCAGCAGCCTAACCGGGACTAGCGGGGTCCGCAATGAGCAGTTCTTC	CASSLTGTSGVRNEQFF
.	TRBV7-6	TRBJ2-3	TRBD1	TGTGCCAGCAGCCTAATCCCACACCGGGACAGGGGGCGAACAGATACGCAGTATTTT	CASSLIPHRDRGRTDTQYF
few	TRBV18	TRBJ1-4	.	TGTGCCAGCTCACCACCGATGGGAAATGAAAAACTGTTTTTT	CASSPPMGNEKLFF
few	TRBV15	TRBJ2-3	TRBD2	TGTGCCACCAGCAGAGCCCTAAGGCTAGCGGGGGGCCCTACTAGCACAGATACGCAGTATTTT	CATSRALRLAGGPTSTDTQYF
.	TRBV5-1	TRBJ1-5	TRBD1	TGCGCCAGCAGCCCCGGGGACAGGGAACATAGCAATCAGCCCCAGCATTTT	CASSPGDREHSNQPQHF
few	TRBV5-1	TRBJ2-1	TRBD2	TGCGCCAGCAGCCCCTCTTTGGGGAGGGACTACAATGAGCAGTTCTTC	CASSPSLGRDYNEQFF
.	TRBV19	TRBJ2-2	TRBD2	TGTGCCAGTAGTAAACGGACTAGCGGGAGAGGGGAGCTGTTTTTT	CASSKRTSGRGELFF
.	TRBV5-1	TRBJ2-7	TRBD1	TGCGCCAGCAGAGGACAGGGCCGGGGCGAGCAGTACTTC	CASRGQGRGEQYF
few	TRBV5-6	TRBJ2-7	.	TGTGCCAGCAGCTTGGATTGGAACGAGCAGTACTTC	CASSLDWNEQYF
.	TRBV3-1	TRBJ1-1	.	TGTGCCAGCAGCCAAGTTTCCTTACGGGACACTGAAGCTTTCTTT	CASSQVSLRDTEAFF
.	TRBV7-9	TRBJ2-7	TRBD1	TGTGCCAGCAGCGATGGGACAGACGAGCAGTACTTC	CASSDGTDEQYF
.	TRBV7-9	TRBJ2-3	TRBD2	TGTGCCAGCAGCTTAGCGCAGGGACTAGCGGTATCCCGCACAGATACGCAGTATTTT	CASSLAQGLAVSRTDTQYF
few	TRBV7-6	TRBJ2-2	TRBD2	TGTGCCAGCAGCCGAATTAGCGGGAGGGGGACCGGGGAGCTGTTTTTT	CASSRISGRGTGELFF
.	TRBV5-1	TRBJ1-5	.	TGCGCCAGCAGCTTAAGCGTAGATCAGCCCCAGCATTTT	CASSLSVDQPQHF
.	TRBV12-3/TRBV12-4	TRBJ2-3	TRBD1	TGTGCCAGCAGTTTAGACAGGGGCTTGAAATATTTT	CASSLDRGLKYF
.	TRBV18	TRBJ2-2	.	TGTGCCAGCTCACCAAGGGAAACCGGGGAGCTGTTTTTT	CASSPRETGELFF
.	TRBV4-2	TRBJ2-7	.	TGTGCCAGCAGCCAAGATGGCAGGGGCGAGACCTACGAGCAGTACTTC	CASSQDGRGETYEQYF
few	TRBV7-6	TRBJ2-3	.	TGTGCCAGCAGCTTACAGGGGCGATCGCAGTATTTT	CASSLQGRSQYF
.	TRBV6-2/TRBV6-3	TRBJ2-1	TRBD2	TGTGCCAGCAGTCCTGGGACTAGCGGGGGAGAGCAGTTCTTC	CASSPGTSGGEQFF
many	TRBV20-1	TRBJ1-1	.	TGCAGTGCTCGGGGAGCTTTCTTT	CSARGAFF
.	TRBV15	TRBJ2-7	TRBD1	TGTGCCACCAGCAGAGAAGGGGGCGGGTACGAGCAGTACTTC	CATSREGGGYEQYF
.	TRBV12-3/TRBV12-4	TRBJ1-4	TRBD1	TGTGCCATCCAGGACAGGAATAATGAAAAACTGTTTTTT	CAIQDRNNEKLFF
.	TRBV27	TRBJ2-7	TRBD2	TGTGCCAGCAGTTTACTAGCGGGAGGGCCGAAGGAGCAGTACTTC	CASSLLAGGPKEQYF
.	TRBV5-5	TRBJ2-1	.	TGTGCCAGCAGCTTGGTAGCCTCCCAGATTGAGCAGTTCTTC	CASSLVASQIEQFF
few	TRBV9	TRBJ2-6	TRBD2	TGTGCCAGCAGCGTATCACTAGCGGGCGACATCTCTGGGGCCAACGTCCTGACTTTC	CASSVSLAGDISGANVLTF
few	TRBV2	TRBJ2-3	.	TGTGCCAGCGTGACAGGATACACAGATACGCAGTATTTT	CASVTGYTDTQYF
.	TRBV6-2/TRBV6-3	TRBJ2-2	TRBD2	TGTGCCAGCATCTCCGGACTAGCGGGATGGCTGGAGCTGTTTTTT	CASISGLAGWLELFF
few	TRBV12-3/TRBV12-4	TRBJ1-2	.	TGTGCCAGCAGTTTAACTCCGGGACGGACTAACTATGGCTACACCTTC	CASSLTPGRTNYGYTF
few	TRBV3-1	TRBJ2-1	TRBD2	TGTGCCAGCAGTAGGGCGGGGGTTTCCTACAATGAGCAGTTCTTC	CASSRAGVSYNEQFF
once	TRBV7-6	TRBJ2-7	.	TGTGCCAGCAGTCTCTGGGGCCCCTTCGACGAGCAGTACTTC	CASSLWGPFDEQYF
few	TRBV6-5	TRBJ1-2	.	TGTGCCGCCCCAGAACACCCCTATGGCTACACCTTC	CAAPEHPYGYTF
.	TRBV5-8	TRBJ2-2	TRBD1	TGTGCCAGCAGGACAGGGGCACGGGTAACCGGGGAGCTGTTTTTT	CASRTGARVTGELFF
few	TRBV7-6	TRBJ2-4	.	TGTGCCAGCAGCCCCGGTGGGTTCAGCGGTCTAGCCAAAAACATTCAGTACTTC	CASSPGGFSGLAKNIQYF
many	TRBV7-9	TRBJ2-6	TRBD2	TGTGCCAGCAGCTTAGCGACCGGGAGGGCTGGGGCCAACGTCCTGACTTTC	CASSLATGRAGANVLTF
few	TRBV6-2/TRBV6-3	TRBJ1-1	.	TGTGCCAGCAGGGAGGGGGGAGTCACTGAAGCTTTCTTT	CASREGGVTEAFF